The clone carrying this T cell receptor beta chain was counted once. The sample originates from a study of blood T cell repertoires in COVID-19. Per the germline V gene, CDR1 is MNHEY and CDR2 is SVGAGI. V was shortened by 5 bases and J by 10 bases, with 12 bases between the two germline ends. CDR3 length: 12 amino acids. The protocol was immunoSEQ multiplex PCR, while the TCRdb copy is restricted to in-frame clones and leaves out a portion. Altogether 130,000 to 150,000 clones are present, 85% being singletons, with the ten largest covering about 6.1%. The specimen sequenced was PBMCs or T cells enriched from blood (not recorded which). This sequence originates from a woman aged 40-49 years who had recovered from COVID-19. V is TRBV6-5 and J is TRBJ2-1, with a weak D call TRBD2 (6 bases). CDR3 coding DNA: TGTGCCAGCAGTCCGGGGGTGGGGGAGCAGTTCTTC. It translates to CASSPGVGEQFF.